These 19 T cell receptor beta chains were all obtained from the same sample, sequenced in a study of T-cell reconstitution after alpha-beta-depleted transplantation in children (dated by TCRdb to the mid-2010s). Receptor amplification or capture employed PCR. The sequencer listed for this sample is Illumina HiSeq 2500. Molecular barcoding was employed in the preparation of TCR libraries, with unique molecular identifiers being used to normalize TCRbeta repertoire quantification. The public reads were reanalyzed by TCRdb: fastp trimming at Q25, MiXCR alignment, in-frame beta chains only. Rows are combined by CDR3 protein, so each entry shows the most common genes and DNA. The sample table lists about 980,000 distinct CDR3 sequences, about 30% of them with a count of one. The ten most abundant clones make up more than 25% of the sample. The sample's treatment or condition, from its label and the paper: allogeneic hematopoietic cell transplantation with graft depleted of TCRalphabeta T cells and CD19 B cells.

Specimen: PBMCs, mostly from graft donor cells, collected 360 days after TCRalphabeta/CD19-depleted stem cell transplant. Source of these receptors: a boy in the first two years of life who had a stem cell transplant for SCID, so the T cells may come from the graft donor.

This clonotype was observed a handful of times. The V gene is TRBV5-1, the J gene TRBJ1-2; possibly TRBD1 for D (5 bases). Germline CDR1 SGHRS, CDR2 YFSETQ. Trimming removed 4 bases at V and 1 base at J, with 11 bases between. CDR3 length: 14 residues. CDR3 loop: CASSLDTLNYGYTF. CDR3 in DNA: TGCGCCAGCAGCCTGGACACGCTTAACTATGGCTACACCTTC.

This sequence joins TRBV2 and TRBJ2-5, with a weak D call TRBD2 (7 bases). CDR1 and CDR2 (germline): SNHLY, FYNNEI. This CDR3 region has 15 residues. With 6 bases removed from V and 3 bases from J, the gap between germline ends came to 17 bases. CDR3 region: CASSANRGAKETQYF. The CDR3 bases are TGTGCCAGCAGCGCCAACCGGGGGGCCAAAGAGACCCAGTACTTC.

In this sample, this clonotype turned up a few times. J is TRBJ2-1 and V is TRBV4-3, with TRBD2 identical over 11 bases. CDR3 length: 16 residues. The V gene's germline CDR1 is LGHNA and CDR2 YSLEER. V trimming: 4 bases; J trimming: 9 bases; junction bases outside the gene matches: 11. The CDR3 DNA sequence: TGCGCCAGCAGCCTCCGGGACGGGACTAGCGGTGGTGAGCAGTTCTTC. This sequence encodes CASSLRDGTSGGEQFF.

The chain has TRBV5-1 and TRBJ2-3; 7 bases are shared with TRBD1. CDR3 size: 15 residues. With V trimmed by 2 bases and J by 1 base, 4 bases remained unmatched. The germline gives CDR1 SGHRS, CDR2 YFSETQ. The CDR3 sequence: CASSFDGQGTDTQYF. The CDR3 DNA sequence: TGCGCCAGCAGCTTCGATGGACAGGGCACAGATACGCAGTATTTT. The full variable domain, rest sourced from reference TRBV5-1 and TRBJ2-3, is KAGVTQTPRYLIKTRGQQVTLSCSPISGHRSVSWYQQTPGQGLQFLFEYFSETQRNKGNFPGRFSGRQFSNSRSEMNVSTLELGDSALYLCASSFDGQGTDTQYFGPGTRLTVL.

This clonotype was picked up a small number of times. V gene TRBV5-5 combines with J gene TRBJ1-2; D ambiguous. There are 15 residues in the CDR3. Germline V gene sequence: CDR1 SGHKS, CDR2 YYEKEE (reference sequence). The V end lost 0 bases, the J end lost 2 bases, and 11 bases lay between the germline ends. DNA for the CDR3: TGTGCCAGCAGCTTGGTCAGAGGAGGGAACTATGGCTACACCTTC. Translated, it gives CASSLVRGGNYGYTF.

The chain uses TRBV28 and TRBJ2-7, with D unresolved. Germline V CDR1 and CDR2: MDHEN, SYDVKM. The CDR3 covers 14 residues. Trimming cost V 6 bases and J 4 bases, with 16 bases left between them. CDR3 sequence (DNA): TGTGCCAGCAGCTTCATATACGGAGCATACGAGCAGTACTTC. Protein product: CASSFIYGAYEQYF.

This clonotype was recorded a few times. V is TRBV6-2 or TRBV6-3 and J is TRBJ1-1, with D maybe TRBD1 (5 bases). V was shortened by 0 bases and J by 0 bases, with 8 bases between the two germline ends. The length of the CDR3 is 15 residues. Per the germline V gene, CDR1 is MNHEY and CDR2 is SVGEGT. The CDR3 sequence is CASSYSPDMNTEAFF. CDR3 DNA sequence: TGTGCCAGCAGTTACTCACCGGACATGAACACTGAAGCTTTCTTT.

The gene calls are TRBV29-1 and TRBJ1-2; 10 nucleotides match TRBD1. Germline lookup yields CDR1 SQVTM and CDR2 ANQGSEA. This CDR3 region has 14 residues. V lost 1 base to trimming and J lost 4 bases; unmatched junction nucleotides: 3. The CDR3 loop reads CSVEGDRGPYGYTF. CDR3 nucleotide sequence: TGCAGCGTTGAAGGGGACAGGGGCCCCTATGGCTACACCTTC.

The chain joins TRBV30 to TRBJ1-1; 7 bases align to TRBD1. The V and J ends lost 0 bases and 6 bases, in that order; junction bases with no gene match: 4. The CDR3 runs to 13 residues. Per the germline V gene, CDR1 is GTSNPN and CDR2 is SVGIG (reference sequence). The CDR3 protein is CAWSVGGQSEAFF. The DNA of the CDR3 is TGTGCCTGGAGTGTAGGGGGACAGTCTGAAGCTTTCTTT.

This clonotype was counted between two and nine times. This chain joins TRBV12-3 or TRBV12-4 and TRBJ2-7; D is ambiguous. V shed 4 bases and J shed 2 bases, with 12 bases lying between them. The CDR3 covers 14 residues. Written as DNA, the CDR3 is TGTGCCAGCAGTTCAATGTTCCCCCCCTACGAGCAGTACTTC. Amino acid sequence: CASSSMFPPYEQYF.

The V gene is TRBV12-3 or TRBV12-4, the J gene TRBJ2-4; D is unclear. The CDR3 totals 15 residues. Trimming shortened V by 5 bases and J by 8 bases, and 19 bases separated the two germline ends. CDR3 region: CASSRNAPSGDIQYF. The CDR3 nucleotides read TGTGCCAGCAGTCGCAATGCGCCCTCAGGAGACATTCAGTACTTC.

This clonotype has just a few counts. The chain couples TRBV12-3 or TRBV12-4 to TRBJ2-5, with D possibly matching TRBD2 (5 bases). V was pared by 3 bases and J by 4 bases, with 12 bases between. The CDR3 has 14 residues. The CDR3 is CASSFREGGETQYF. The CDR3 bases are TGTGCCAGCAGTTTTCGAGAAGGAGGAGAGACCCAGTACTTC.

This clonotype was picked up a small number of times. V gene TRBV5-1 combines with J gene TRBJ2-2; D may be TRBD1 (5 bases). Trimming pared 6 bases from V and 12 bases from J, leaving 9 bases between. Germline V gives CDR1 SGHRS, CDR2 YFSETQ. CDR3 length equals 10 residues. CDR3 bases: TGCGCCAGCAAGGGGTCGAAGCTGTTTTTT. It yields the protein CASKGSKLFF.

This clonotype was counted only a few times. The rearrangement links TRBV20-1 to TRBJ2-2, with D possibly being TRBD2 (5 bases). The CDR3 length is 15 residues. V lost 2 bases to trimming and J lost 0 bases, with 10 bases between them. Germline CDR1 is DFQATT and CDR2 is SNEGSKA (reference sequence). The CDR3 nucleotides read TGCAGTGCTAGACCGACCGGGGCGAACACCGGGGAGCTGTTTTTT. Translated, it gives CSARPTGANTGELFF.

The chain carries TRBV6-1 and TRBJ1-1, with 7 bases fitting TRBD1. The CDR3 contains 14 residues. Per the germline V gene, CDR1 is MNHNS and CDR2 is SASEGT. Trimming removed 4 bases from V and 4 bases from J; junction bases left unmatched: 6. CDR3 bases: TGTGCCAGCAGTGTTAGTAGGGGGCTCACTGAAGCTTTCTTT. Residues: CASSVSRGLTEAFF.

The rearrangement uses TRBV12-3 or TRBV12-4 and TRBJ2-5; no clear D. This CDR3 has 14 amino acids. Trimming stripped 2 bases from V and 5 bases from J, with 12 bases between. The DNA for the CDR3 is TGTGCCAGCAGTTTAAAACGGCTCCGGGAGACCCAGTACTTC. It encodes CASSLKRLRETQYF.

This clonotype has more than one count but fewer than ten. The gene calls are TRBV12-3 or TRBV12-4 and TRBJ2-1; D ambiguous. This CDR3 has 15 amino acids. Trimming cost V 5 bases and J 0 bases, with 11 bases left between them. CDR3 nucleotides: TGTGCCAGCAGTATGGCACGGAGCTCCTACAATGAGCAGTTCTTC. Protein sequence: CASSMARSSYNEQFF.

At least ten counts were recorded for this clonotype. The chain couples TRBV2 to TRBJ2-3, with 10 positions matching TRBD1. With 6 bases clipped from V and 3 bases from J, the junction kept 9 bases outside the gene matches. This CDR3 is built from 16 residues. Germline-derived CDR1 and CDR2 are SNHLY and FYNNEI. Written as DNA, the CDR3 is TGTGCCAGCAGAGAGACAGGGGGCATCGGAACAGATACGCAGTATTTT. The encoded protein is CASRETGGIGTDTQYF.

The J gene is TRBJ2-6, the V gene TRBV25-1, with 13 positions matching TRBD2. The CDR3 length is 18 residues. CDR1 is MGHDK and CDR2 is SYGVNS in the germline V gene. With 6 bases clipped from V and 2 bases from J, the junction kept 7 bases outside the gene matches. The CDR3 coding sequence is TGTGCCAGCAGCACGACTAGCGGGGGGTTTACTGGGGCCAACGTCCTGACTTTC. This sequence encodes CASSTTSGGFTGANVLTF.